This T cell receptor (beta chain) derives from a study of T cell responses to AZD1222 COVID-19 vaccine. Broader study findings: Nearly half of unique spike-specific TCRs reportedly avoided B.1.351 and B.1.1.7 mutated regions. Clonal diversity may have been underestimated in mostly white British donors. Spike as a whole was targeted by vaccine-associated CD4 TCRs, dominant at 160-218 and 743-854.

Recipients boosted at about 4 weeks or about 12 weeks are pooled. This CDR3 has 15 residues. V shed 2 bases and J 2 bases; nucleotides not matched to a gene: 5. CDR1 SGHDT and CDR2 YYEEEE come from the germline V gene. Points on this clone: Its target is not known.

Libraries were prepared by immunoSEQ multiplex PCR; TCRdb keeps only in-frame clonotypes and omits some of them. The sample contains under 150,000 clones, around 90% of which appear only once. This material consisted of peripheral blood, taken 28 days after the second AZD1222 dose. This receptor was identified in an adult who received the AZD1222 COVID-19 vaccine. The rearrangement joins TRBV5-6 to TRBJ2-5; 8 bases map to TRBD1. CDR3 in amino acids: CASSLGQGAQETQYF. CDR3 nucleotide sequence: TGTGCCAGCAGCTTAGGACAGGGCGCTCAAGAGACCCAGTACTTC.